The 13 T cell receptor beta chains given below trace back to one sample, sequenced in a study of Ad26.COV2.S vaccination and SARS-CoV-2 variants. Treatment specified: some 20 received Ad26.COV2.S at low or high dose, single or two shots; several received placebo; per-sample allocation not given. Samples analyzed were those drawn on day 63 after the first vaccine or placebo injection. Clones were sequenced by immunoSEQ multiplex PCR, and TCRdb holds only the in-frame ones, with some missing. The data contain some 480,000 clones, roughly 87% of them singletons. The sample was peripheral blood, taken in a trial of Ad26.COV2.S vaccine versus placebo. Every receptor here comes from a person between 18 and 59 years old who received the Ad26.COV2.S COVID-19 vaccine or a placebo.

This chain connects TRBV3-1 (or the pseudogene TRBV3-2) to TRBJ2-7; tentative D call: TRBD1 (6 bases). The CDR3 covers 14 residues. V was clipped by 6 bases and J by 3 bases, with 15 bases between them. Germline V gene sequence: CDR1 LGHDT, CDR2 YNNKEL (reference sequence). The CDR3 is CASSRDRSYYEQYF. The DNA of the CDR3 is TGTGCCAGCAGTCGCGACAGGTCGTACTACGAGCAGTACTTC.

J is TRBJ1-1 and V is TRBV18; the D gene is possibly TRBD1 (5 bases). V was shortened by 6 bases and J by 1 base, with 21 bases between the two germline ends. Looked up from germline, CDR1 is KGHSH and CDR2 is LQKENI. The CDR3 has 17 amino acids. CDR3 amino acids: CASSPDSPGPRNTEAFF. The CDR3 nucleotides are TGTGCCAGCTCGCCCGACAGCCCCGGACCCCGGAACACTGAAGCTTTCTTT.

This clone was observed a few times. The chain combines TRBV2 with TRBJ2-5, with TRBD1 matching 8 bases. Germline trimming cut 5 bases from V and 3 bases from J; bases unmatched to any gene: 5. Germline CDR1 SNHLY, CDR2 FYNNEI. The CDR3 totals 14 residues. CDR3 in amino acids: CASSSDRGKETQYF. CDR3 coding DNA: TGTGCCAGCAGTTCAGACAGGGGAAAAGAGACCCAGTACTTC.

This chain links TRBV7-9 with TRBJ1-4; no reliable D call. The CDR3 consists of 12 residues. The germline V and J ends were trimmed by 1 base and 8 bases, with 5 bases remaining between them. In germline, CDR1 is SEHNR, CDR2 FQNEAQ (reference sequence). As DNA, the CDR3 is TGTGCCAGCAGCTTAGGAGGGGAAAAACTGTTTTTT. This codes for CASSLGGEKLFF.

The rearrangement links TRBV5-1 to TRBJ1-1; D unclear. The CDR3 is made up of 14 amino acids. Trimming took 1 base from V and 7 from J, leaving 14 bases between them. CDR1 is SGHRS and CDR2 is YFSETQ in the germline V gene. CDR3 region: CASSLTTVSGEAFF. CDR3 DNA: TGCGCCAGCAGCTTGACAACCGTTAGCGGTGAAGCTTTCTTT.

The V gene is TRBV6-1, the J gene TRBJ2-3, with a tentative D call TRBD2 (6 bases). Trimming shortened V by 2 bases and J by 1 base, and 7 bases separated the two germline ends. Germline lookup yields CDR1 MNHNS and CDR2 SASEGT. This CDR3 spans 14 amino acids. Written as DNA, the CDR3 is TGTGCCAGCAGTGAACGGAGGGGCACAGATACGCAGTATTTT. Translating it yields CASSERRGTDTQYF.

The V call is TRBV19, the J call TRBJ2-1; D is unclear. V was trimmed by 5 bases and J by 4 bases, leaving 9 bases between them. Germline V CDR1 and CDR2: LNHDA, SQIVND (reference sequence). The CDR3 spans 13 residues. The CDR3 protein is CASSRTEYNEQFF. The CDR3 DNA sequence: TGTGCCAGTAGTCGTACAGAATACAATGAGCAGTTCTTC. Combining the CDR3 with reference TRBV19 and TRBJ2-1 gives the whole variable domain DGGITQSPKYLFRKEGQNVTLSCEQNLNHDAMYWYRQDPGQGLRLIYYSQIVNDFQKGDIAEGYSVSREKKESFPLTVTSAQKNPTAFYLCASSRTEYNEQFFGPGTRLTVL.

J is TRBJ2-7 and V is TRBV7-8; D perhaps matches TRBD1 (5 bases). Germline V lookup: CDR1 SGHVS, CDR2 FQNEAQ. This CDR3 spans 14 amino acids. V was clipped by 5 bases and J by 3 bases, with 14 bases between them. For the CDR3, the DNA is TGTGCCAGCAGCCCAGAAGACAGTAGCTACGAGCAGTACTTC. Translating it yields CASSPEDSSYEQYF.

The V call is TRBV7-2, the J call TRBJ2-1; 8 bases fit TRBD2. Germline CDR1 is SGHTA and CDR2 is FQGNSA. The CDR3 has 19 amino acids. The trim removed 5 bases at V and 0 bases at J, leaving 15 bases unmatched. CDR3 residues: CASSPIPVAGLGSYNEQFF. The CDR3 region has the DNA TGTGCCAGCAGCCCGATTCCAGTGGCGGGACTAGGCTCCTACAATGAGCAGTTCTTC.

V usage is TRBV10-3 and J usage is TRBJ1-2, with 9 positions matching TRBD1. The germline CDR1 and CDR2 sequences are ENHRY and SYGVKD. Losses at the gene ends were 5 bases for V and 5 bases for J; bases not matched to a gene: 12. The CDR3 totals 16 residues. For the CDR3, the DNA is TGTGCCATCAGTCCCTCGGCACAGGGGGCAGGGTATGGCTACACCTTC. Its translation: CAISPSAQGAGYGYTF.

This rearrangement joins TRBV15 to TRBJ1-3; no definite D call. Trimming shortened V by 2 bases and J by 0 bases, and 8 bases separated the two germline ends. The germline CDR1 and CDR2 sequences are LNHNV and YYDKDF (reference sequence). The CDR3 sequence is 15 residues long. Written as DNA, the CDR3 is TGTGCCACCAGCAGATCAAGACTCTCTGGAAACACCATATATTTT. It codes for CATSRSRLSGNTIYF.

As to this clone: This sequence is one base from a far larger clone and is likely a read error. The identical CDR3 is also encoded by other nucleotide sequences in the sample. The rearrangement joins TRBV12-3 or TRBV12-4 to TRBJ2-7; D not certain. The germline V and J ends were trimmed by 6 bases and 2 bases, with 8 bases remaining between them. This CDR3 comprises 12 residues. CDR3 sequence: CASSSDTYEQYF. As DNA, the CDR3 is TGTGCCAGCAGCTCCGACACCTACGAGCAGTACTTC.

This clone was seen only once. The rearrangement links TRBV6-1 to TRBJ2-7, with D tentatively TRBD2 (6 bases). V lost 1 base and J lost 7, with 11 bases in between. From germline, CDR1 is MNHNS and CDR2 SASEGT. The CDR3 spans 13 residues. CDR3 sequence: CASSEVLGGEQYF. Written as DNA, the CDR3 is TGTGCCAGCAGTGAAGTACTGGGGGGTGAGCAGTACTTC.